One sample yielded the 29 T cell receptor beta chains listed below, sequenced in a study of T-cell reconstitution after alpha-beta-depleted transplantation in children. Unique molecular identifiers featured in how the TCRbeta library was prepared. TCRdb called the PCR reads again in MiXCR, with one record for every CDR3 protein. The sample has about 240,000 distinct CDR3 sequences, 12% seen once. The sequenced sample was PBMCs from the stem cell graft donor, obtained from the stem cell graft. All receptors derive from a human donor who donated a stem cell graft to a child with acute lymphoblastic leukemia.

This chain connects TRBV6-5 to TRBJ1-2; 7 nucleotides align to TRBD1. J was trimmed by 4 bases and V by 4 bases; bases with no gene match: 6. Germline V CDR1 and CDR2: MNHEY, SVGAGI. The CDR3 runs 14 residues. CDR3 DNA sequence: TGTGCCAGCAGTTCCAACAGGGGCGGCTATGGCTACACCTTC. Amino acid sequence: CASSSNRGGYGYTF.

On this clonotype itself: This could be a read error, since a much larger clone is one nucleotide away. The chain employs TRBV6-5 and TRBJ1-1; 8 bases align to TRBD1. The CDR3 has 13 amino acids. Per germline, CDR1 MNHEY and CDR2 SVGAGI. V dropped 7 bases and J dropped 7; count of bases not matched to a gene: 8. The CDR3: CASNSDRASEAFF. The DNA for the CDR3 is TGTGCCAGCAATTCGGACAGGGCCAGTGAAGCTTTCTTT.

This rearrangement joins TRBV13 to TRBJ1-2; the D is unclear. Per germline, CDR1 PRHDT and CDR2 FYEKMQ (reference sequence). This CDR3 is built from 12 residues. The ends were cut back, 6 bases at V and 4 bases at J, with 9 bases in the middle. CDR3 in amino acids: CASSNRFYGYTF. In DNA form, the CDR3 reads TGTGCCAGCAGTAATAGGTTCTATGGCTACACCTTC.

This clonotype was detected many times. V is TRBV6-1 and J is TRBJ2-7; tentatively, D is TRBD1 (5 bases). Trimming cost V 8 bases and J 5 bases, with 22 bases left between them. This CDR3 spans 15 amino acids. Looked up from germline, CDR1 is MNHNS and CDR2 is SASEGT. As DNA, the CDR3 is TGTGCCAGCGCCACAAGGACAACGGTCCCCCACGAGCAGTACTTC. This codes for CASATRTTVPHEQYF.

This clonotype was detected many times. The V call is TRBV12-3 or TRBV12-4, the J call TRBJ1-1, with a possible D match to TRBD1 (6 bases). There are 13 residues in the CDR3. V lost 5 bases and J 4 bases, leaving 11 bases between the germline ends. The CDR3: CASSQGPGTEAFF. DNA of the CDR3: TGTGCCAGCAGTCAGGGGCCGGGCACTGAAGCTTTCTTT.

The chain links TRBV3-1 to TRBJ2-2; D ambiguous. V was clipped by 0 bases and J by 7 bases, with 9 bases between them. This CDR3 has 14 residues. Per germline, CDR1 LGHDT and CDR2 YNNKEL (reference sequence). The CDR3 protein is CASSQEGRIGELFF. In DNA, the CDR3 is TGTGCCAGCAGCCAAGAGGGTAGAATCGGGGAGCTGTTTTTT. The complete variable domain, with remaining parts taken from reference TRBV3-1 and TRBJ2-2, reads DTAVSQTPKYLVTQMGNDKSIKCEQNLGHDTMYWYKQDSKKFLKIMFSYNNKELIINETVPNRFSPKSPDKAHLNLHINSLELGDSAVYFCASSQEGRIGELFFGEGSRLTVL.

In the case of this clonotype: A read error may be the cause here, since a much bigger clone is one base away. CDR3 DNA: TGTGCCATCAGTGGAGGGTTTGGCTATGCCTACACCTTC. It yields the protein CAISGGFGYAYTF. J is TRBJ1-2 and V is TRBV10-3; D remains unclear. Germline CDR1 is ENHRY and CDR2 is SYGVKD. The CDR3 is made up of 13 amino acids.

The rearrangement uses TRBV11-2 and TRBJ2-7; D is possibly TRBD2 (5 bases). V shed 1 base and J shed 3 bases, with 13 bases lying between them. Germline assignment: CDR1 SGHAT and CDR2 FQNNGV. This CDR3 has 15 residues. CDR3 nucleotide sequence: TGTGCCAGCAGCTTAGGGGAGCATAGTTACTACGAGCAGTACTTC. Protein sequence: CASSLGEHSYYEQYF.

This clonotype was seen ten or more times. The chain is built from TRBV5-1 and TRBJ1-5; TRBD1 matches at 9 bases. The germline CDR1 and CDR2 sequences are SGHRS and YFSETQ. V gave up 0 bases and J gave up 7 bases; unmatched junction bases: 5. The CDR3 totals 15 residues. The CDR3 loop reads CASSLDGTGPQPQHF. In DNA form, the CDR3 reads TGCGCCAGCAGCTTGGACGGGACAGGGCCCCAGCCCCAGCATTTT.

In its sample, this clonotype was seen many times. This sequence joins TRBV20-1 and TRBJ1-6, with D uncertain. The ends were cut back, 3 bases at V and 8 bases at J, with 11 bases in the middle. Germline lookup yields CDR1 DFQATT and CDR2 SNEGSKA (reference sequence). This CDR3 has 13 amino acids. CDR3 DNA sequence: TGCAGTGCTAGTTGGATTAAGGATTCACCCCTCCACTTT. It specifies CSASWIKDSPLHF.

This clonotype was detected ten times or more. This sequence joins TRBV9 and TRBJ2-3; no clear D gene. Germline assignment: CDR1 SGDLS and CDR2 YYNGEE. Trimming shortened V by 3 bases and J by 4 bases, and 9 bases separated the two germline ends. This CDR3 is 13 amino acids long. The CDR3 DNA reads TGTGCCAGCAGCGGGGCCGGGTCAGATACGCAGTATTTT. Translation: CASSGAGSDTQYF.

This clonotype has a count of ten or more. This rearrangement joins TRBV5-6 to TRBJ2-5, with D possibly being TRBD2 (5 bases). The CDR3 loop spans 14 amino acids. With 3 bases removed from V and 1 base from J, the gap between germline ends came to 10 bases. CDR1 is SGHDT, CDR2 YYEEEE, per germline. The CDR3 coding sequence is TGTGCCAGCAGCTCCTTGGGGAGCCAAGAGACCCAGTACTTC. Its protein is CASSSLGSQETQYF.

This clonotype was picked up many times. J is TRBJ2-7 and V is TRBV7-8, with TRBD1 as a possible D gene (5 bases). The CDR3 extends over 13 amino acids. The germline gives CDR1 SGHVS, CDR2 FQNEAQ. The V end lost 4 bases, the J end lost 4 bases, and 11 bases lay between the germline ends. This chain's CDR3 is CASSSDRFYEQYF. The CDR3, as DNA: TGTGCCAGCAGCTCTGACAGATTTTACGAGCAGTACTTC.

Only a few counts were recorded for this clonotype. The chain employs TRBV7-2 and TRBJ2-7; 9 bases fit TRBD1. The CDR3 is 14 amino acids. Trimming removed 1 base from V and 5 bases from J; junction bases left unmatched: 3. CDR1 and CDR2 from the germline V gene are SGHTA and FQGNSA. The CDR3 protein is CASSLEGQGDEQYF. The DNA for the CDR3 is TGTGCCAGCAGCTTAGAGGGACAGGGTGACGAGCAGTACTTC.

This clonotype was recorded many times. The DNA for the CDR3 is TGCAGCGTTGACGCGACTAGCGGGCCCAGAGAGACCCAGTACTTC. As protein: CSVDATSGPRETQYF. J is TRBJ2-5 and V is TRBV29-1; 10 nucleotides align to TRBD2. After removal of 3 bases from V and 4 bases from J, the junction contained 8 bases not matched to a gene. Germline-derived CDR1 and CDR2 are SQVTM and ANQGSEA. The CDR3 length is 15 residues.

The chain joins TRBV9 to TRBJ2-3; 7 nucleotides align to TRBD2. The J segment lost 1 base and the V segment lost 3 bases, leaving 5 bases of the junction unmatched. This CDR3 spans 15 amino acids. Germline loops: CDR1 SGDLS, CDR2 YYNGEE. The CDR3 nucleotides are TGTGCCAGCAGCGAAAGCGGGGTTCGCACAGATACGCAGTATTTT. Its translation: CASSESGVRTDTQYF. The full variable domain, completed using reference TRBV9 and TRBJ2-3, is DSGVTQTPKHLITATGQRVTLRCSPRSGDLSVYWYQQSLDQGLQFLIQYYNGEERAKGNILERFSAQQFPDLHSELNLSSLELGDSALYFCASSESGVRTDTQYFGPGTRLTVL.

This clonotype was observed at least ten times. The chain recombines TRBV21-1 with TRBJ1-1; the table's D call, TRBD1, has no DNA check behind it. TRBV21-1 is a pseudogene locus. This CDR3 contains 16 residues. CDR3 sequence reads: CASSKVPGQVNTEAFF. In DNA, the CDR3 is TGTGCCAGCAGCAAAGTTCCTGGACAGGTGAACACTGAAGCTTTCTTT.

Many counts were recorded for this clonotype. The chain recombines TRBV20-1 with TRBJ2-1; unclear D gene. This CDR3 spans 13 amino acids. Deletions cut 0 bases from V and 9 bases from J, with 12 bases between. Germline CDR1 reads DFQATT; CDR2 reads SNEGSKA (reference sequence). CDR3: CSARDRARPEQFF. The CDR3 DNA is TGCAGTGCTAGAGATCGGGCTAGACCTGAGCAGTTCTTC.

This clonotype was seen repeatedly, ten times or more. The rearrangement links TRBV9 to TRBJ1-1; a weak D match, TRBD1 (6 bases). Trimming shortened V by 2 bases and J by 5 bases, and 13 bases separated the two germline ends. This CDR3 has 14 amino acids. Germline V gives CDR1 SGDLS, CDR2 YYNGEE. The DNA of the CDR3 is TGTGCCAGCAGCGTTGGGTCAGGGGTTACTGAAGCTTTCTTT. Protein: CASSVGSGVTEAFF.

This clonotype was seen many times. The V gene is TRBV29-1, the J gene TRBJ2-1; 10 positions agree with TRBD2. The CDR3 consists of 14 residues. The ends lost 6 bases at V and 10 bases at J; junction bases unmatched: 12. Germline CDR1 and CDR2: SQVTM and ANQGSEA. CDR3 region: CSVLSGRGLSEQFF. The CDR3 DNA reads as TGCAGCGTCCTCAGCGGGAGGGGGTTGTCCGAGCAGTTCTTC.

This clonotype came up many times. The chain joins TRBV20-1 to TRBJ2-3; D is unresolved. Per germline, CDR1 DFQATT and CDR2 SNEGSKA (reference sequence). The V and J ends lost 6 bases and 6 bases respectively, with 10 bases between them. The CDR3 has 11 residues. CDR3 region: CSAQFADTQYF. Here the CDR3 DNA reads TGCAGTGCCCAATTCGCGGATACGCAGTATTTT.

This clonotype came up many times. The chain employs TRBV29-1 and TRBJ2-7; 11 bases map to TRBD2. CDR1 SQVTM and CDR2 ANQGSEA come from the germline V gene. CDR3 size: 13 residues. With V trimmed by 7 bases and J by 1 base, 3 bases remained unmatched. The CDR3: CSATSGGSYEQYF. For the CDR3, the DNA is TGCAGCGCCACTAGCGGGGGATCCTACGAGCAGTACTTC.

The table lists this clonotype with many counts. The gene calls are TRBV6-5 and TRBJ2-7; no reliable D call. This CDR3 is 14 amino acids long. Germline V lookup: CDR1 MNHEY, CDR2 SVGAGI. Trimming took 2 bases from V and 2 from J, leaving 10 bases between them. The CDR3 DNA reads as TGTGCCAGCAGTTACCGGCATGCGACCTACGAGCAGTACTTC. Protein sequence: CASSYRHATYEQYF.

This clonotype was counted many times. The CDR3 spells CASSPPRGPYSYEQYF. CDR3 in DNA: TGTGCCAGCAGCCCCCCGAGGGGGCCTTACTCCTACGAGCAGTACTTC. The chain uses TRBV28 and TRBJ2-7; 7 bases agree with TRBD1. CDR3 length: 16 residues. The V gene end was trimmed by 6 bases and the J gene end by 0 bases; junction bases not matched to a gene: 11. CDR1 is MDHEN and CDR2 is SYDVKM in the germline V gene. Full variable domain (missing parts from reference TRBV28 and TRBJ2-7): DVKVTQSSRYLVKRTGEKVFLECVQDMDHENMFWYRQDPGLGLRLIYFSYDVKMKEKGDIPEGYSVSREKKERFSLILESASTNQTSMYLCASSPPRGPYSYEQYFGPGTRLTVT.

This clonotype was seen repeatedly, ten times or more. The junction does not match germline at one end; this may be a read error. The chain employs TRBV5-1 and TRBJ2-1; 8 bases are a match to TRBD1. Per germline, CDR1 SGHRS and CDR2 YFSETQ. There are 10 residues in the CDR3. The CDR3 DNA sequence: TGCGCCAGCAGCGGACAGGGATGGCTCTTC. This sequence encodes CASSGQGWLF.

In this sample, this clonotype turned up many times. This sequence joins TRBV6-1 and TRBJ2-1; D assignment may be TRBD1 or TRBD2 (5 bases each). Germline V gene lookup returns CDR1 MNHNS and CDR2 SASEGT. This CDR3 region has 17 residues. V lost 5 bases, J lost 6 bases, and 23 bases lay in between. DNA of the CDR3: TGTGCCAGCAGTCTGGCGTGGGGGACCGAACGGGGCAATGAGCAGTTCTTC. Translation: CASSLAWGTERGNEQFF.

This clonotype came up many times. V is TRBV20-1 and J is TRBJ1-1; D not resolved. Per the germline V gene, CDR1 is DFQATT and CDR2 is SNEGSKA (reference sequence). The CDR3 runs 12 residues. V dropped 5 bases and J dropped 0 bases, with 7 bases sitting between them. The CDR3 region has the DNA TGCAGTGCTCAAGTCCTGAACACTGAAGCTTTCTTT. Protein: CSAQVLNTEAFF.

This clonotype has at least ten counts. The CDR3 DNA reads as TGTGCCAGCACCGCCGGGACTACCTCCTACGAGCAGTACTTC. Translation gives CASTAGTTSYEQYF. The chain uses TRBV7-9 and TRBJ2-7, with TRBD2 identical over 7 bases. Germline loops: CDR1 SEHNR, CDR2 FQNEAQ (reference sequence). The ends lost 7 bases at V and 0 bases at J; junction bases unmatched: 6. The CDR3 is made up of 14 amino acids. The full variable domain, completed using reference TRBV7-9 and TRBJ2-7, is DTGVSQNPRHKITKRGQNVTFRCDPISEHNRLYWYRQTLGQGPEFLTYFQNEAQLEKSRLLSDRFSAERPKGSFSTLEIQRTEQGDSAMYLCASTAGTTSYEQYFGPGTRLTVT.

The J gene is TRBJ1-1, the V gene TRBV20-1; TRBD1 matches 7 bases. Germline V lookup: CDR1 DFQATT, CDR2 SNEGSKA (reference sequence). The CDR3 is 15 amino acids. V lost 4 bases, J lost 2 bases, and 10 bases stayed unmatched. DNA of the CDR3: TGCAGTGCTACTAAACAGGGGACTATTAACACTGAAGCTTTCTTT. It codes for CSATKQGTINTEAFF.